This T cell receptor (beta chain) was identified in a study of cytomegalovirus exposure and HLA in healthy donors. Study as a whole: Falling in the Caucasian-associated ancestry cluster were approximately 86% of approximately 410 genotyped donors. Study-wide results and limits: For TCR beta chains, V- and J-gene trimming was later linked to a missense DCLRE1C variant. It was likely that a cluster of highly shared sequence variants was a sequencing artifact. Despite most TCR sequences being rare, some public TCRs occurred in many donors.

Germline V gene data show CDR1 as MNHEY and CDR2 as SMNVEV (reference sequence). CDR3 length: 13 amino acids. Trimming took off 8 bases at V and 5 bases at J, with 12 bases between the two ends. PCR used 60 Vbeta primers and 13 Jbeta primers. The protocol was immunoSEQ multiplex PCR, while the TCRdb copy is restricted to in-frame clones and leaves out a portion. The data contain about 160,000 clones, roughly 80% of them singletons. With regard to this clone: Its antigen is unidentified.

The chain has TRBV27 and TRBJ2-2; TRBD1 might be the D (6 bases). The specimen sequenced was PBMCs. The TCR sequence derives from a woman aged 45-65 years in good health and CMV-seronegative. The CDR3 sequence: CASRNRDTGELFF. The CDR3 bases are TGTGCCAGCCGAAACAGGGATACCGGGGAGCTGTTTTTT.